A single sample gave rise to the 22 T cell receptor beta chains below, sequenced in a study of blood T cell repertoires in COVID-19. Clones were sequenced by immunoSEQ multiplex PCR, and TCRdb holds only the in-frame ones, with some missing. Among roughly 100,000 clones listed, 91% were seen once. Material for sequencing was peripheral blood. These receptors came from a young man with acute or convalescent COVID-19.

This chain connects TRBV15 to TRBJ1-5; no firm D call. Germline V gene data show CDR1 as LNHNV and CDR2 as YYDKDF (reference sequence). Trimming removed 0 bases from V and 1 base from J, with 10 bases in between. CDR3 size: 16 residues. The CDR3 DNA reads as TGTGCCACCAGCAGAGACGGGAAACGGAGCAATCAGCCCCAGCATTTT. It codes for CATSRDGKRSNQPQHF.

The chain is built from TRBV1 and TRBJ2-1; the table's D call of TRBD2 was not tested on the DNA. TRBV1 is tagged as a pseudogene. This CDR3 region has 18 residues. CDR3 in amino acids: CTSSRGSGTMSSYNEQFF. The CDR3 bases are TGCACCAGCAGCCGCGGTAGCGGGACCATGAGCTCCTACAATGAGCAGTTCTTC.

This clone came up once. V usage is TRBV21-1 and J usage is TRBJ1-5; the DNA was not used to check the table's D call, TRBD1. TRBV21-1 has pseudogene status. There are 14 residues in the CDR3. CDR3 coding DNA: TGTGCCAGCAGTTGGGGCAAGCCCAATCAGCCCCAGCATTTT. It translates to CASSWGKPNQPQHF.

The rearrangement links TRBV7-9 to TRBJ1-4; the match to TRBD1 covers 8 bases. Germline values: CDR1 SEHNR, CDR2 FQNEAQ (reference sequence). V shed 4 bases, J shed 8 bases, and the junction held 6 bases outside the gene matches. This CDR3 contains 14 residues. The CDR3 DNA sequence: TGTGCCAGCAGCTACGGACAGGGCCAGGAAAAACTGTTTTTT. Translation gives CASSYGQGQEKLFF.

The chain carries TRBV5-6 and TRBJ1-1; 11 nucleotides align to TRBD1. This CDR3 has 16 residues. Trimming cost V 4 bases and J 4 bases; bases outside gene matches: 9. Looked up from germline, CDR1 is SGHDT and CDR2 is YYEEEE. For the CDR3, the DNA is TGTGCCAGCAGCAAGGACAGGGGGCGTTGGGTCACTGAAGCTTTCTTT. Its translation: CASSKDRGRWVTEAFF. Drawing the rest from reference TRBV5-6 and TRBJ1-1, the complete variable domain is DAGVTQSPTHLIKTRGQQVTLRCSPKSGHDTVSWYQQALGQGPQFIFQYYEEEERQRGNFPDRFSGHQFPNYSSELNVNALLLGDSALYLCASSKDRGRWVTEAFFGQGTRLTVV.

The V and J genes are TRBV6-4 and TRBJ2-1, with D possibly being TRBD2 (6 bases). The ends were cut back, 6 bases at V and 0 bases at J, with 12 bases in the middle. The germline V gene encodes CDR1 MRHNA and CDR2 SNTAGT. The length of the CDR3 is 15 residues. The CDR3 sequence: CASSERALSYNEQFF. In nucleotides, the CDR3 is TGTGCCAGCAGCGAGCGGGCGCTCTCCTACAATGAGCAGTTCTTC.

The chain links TRBV10-1 to TRBJ2-5, with unresolved D. The V gene's germline CDR1 is WNHNN and CDR2 SYGVQD (reference sequence). This CDR3 spans 12 amino acids. The V and J ends lost 8 bases and 2 bases respectively, with 9 bases between them. Written as DNA, the CDR3 is TGCGCCAGCGGCGGAAAACAAGAGACCCAGTACTTC. The encoded protein is CASGGKQETQYF.

The chain is built from TRBV6-5 and TRBJ1-5; 10 positions match TRBD1. Germline V gene sequence: CDR1 MNHEY, CDR2 SVGAGI. The CDR3 has 15 residues. V dropped 5 bases and J dropped 6; count of bases not matched to a gene: 7. CDR3 protein: CASSPRDRGGQPQHF. The DNA for the CDR3 is TGTGCCAGCAGTCCCCGGGACAGGGGAGGTCAGCCCCAGCATTTT.

This clone was detected only once. This rearrangement joins TRBV6-5 to TRBJ2-5; possible D gene TRBD1, 6 bases. This CDR3 has 15 amino acids. The germline gives CDR1 MNHEY, CDR2 SVGAGI. Trimming removed 6 bases from V and 5 bases from J, with 19 bases in between. CDR3: CASSNRAGERETQYF. CDR3 DNA sequence: TGTGCCAGCAGCAACAGGGCTGGGGAACGGGAGACCCAGTACTTC.

This chain connects TRBV5-1 to TRBJ1-1; 8 bases fit TRBD1. CDR1 SGHRS and CDR2 YFSETQ come from the germline V gene. V trimming: 4 bases; J trimming: 2 bases; junction bases outside the gene matches: 10. The length of the CDR3 is 16 residues. This CDR3 reads CASSQHTTGGNTEAFF. The CDR3 DNA reads TGCGCCAGCAGCCAACACACAACAGGGGGTAACACTGAAGCTTTCTTT.

V is TRBV29-1 and J is TRBJ1-1; TRBD1 aligns across 7 bases. With V trimmed by 4 bases and J by 5 bases, 4 bases remained unmatched. Per germline, CDR1 SQVTM and CDR2 ANQGSEA. This CDR3 comprises 12 residues. DNA for the CDR3: TGCAGCGTTGCGACAGGGAGGACTGAAGCTTTCTTT. Translation gives CSVATGRTEAFF.

The J gene is TRBJ1-4, the V gene TRBV15; D gene unclear. The CDR3 totals 17 residues. Germline CDR1 is LNHNV and CDR2 is YYDKDF (reference sequence). V was pared by 3 bases and J by 5 bases, with 19 bases between. The CDR3 sequence: CATSSAPGREENEKLFF. The CDR3 nucleotides are TGTGCCACCAGCAGTGCCCCGGGAAGGGAAGAAAATGAAAAACTGTTTTTT.

The gene calls are TRBV5-6 and TRBJ2-6; TRBD1 aligns across 11 bases. Per the germline V gene, CDR1 is SGHDT and CDR2 is YYEEEE. Trimming at V came to 3 bases and at J to 0 bases, leaving 5 bases not matched to a gene. The CDR3 length is 18 residues. This CDR3 reads CASSSRTGGLSGANVLTF. CDR3 nucleotides: TGTGCCAGCAGCTCCCGGACAGGGGGCCTCTCTGGGGCCAACGTCCTGACTTTC.

The chain joins TRBV18 to TRBJ1-3; D not resolved. Germline CDR1 is KGHSH and CDR2 is LQKENI. This CDR3 has 14 residues. The V and J ends lost 2 bases and 2 bases respectively, with 7 bases between them. In nucleotides, the CDR3 is TGTGCCAGCTCACCAGGGCTCGCTGGAAACACCATATATTTT. Protein: CASSPGLAGNTIYF.

The genes are TRBV19 and TRBJ1-2; 10 bases are a match to TRBD1. V dropped 4 bases and J dropped 4; count of bases not matched to a gene: 6. The CDR3 totals 15 residues. CDR1 and CDR2 from the germline V gene are LNHDA and SQIVND (reference sequence). The CDR3 sequence: CASSTDRGPIYGYTF. For the CDR3, the DNA is TGTGCCAGTAGTACTGACAGGGGGCCGATCTATGGCTACACCTTC.

This chain joins TRBV2 and TRBJ1-1, with 9 bases aligning to TRBD1. V gave up 5 bases and J gave up 2 bases; unmatched junction bases: 12. The germline gives CDR1 SNHLY, CDR2 FYNNEI. This CDR3 region has 17 residues. DNA of the CDR3: TGTGCCAGCAGTCTTCGGACAGGGGCGCAAGGAAACACTGAAGCTTTCTTT. This codes for CASSLRTGAQGNTEAFF.

This chain links TRBV18 with TRBJ2-1; 9 bases are shared with TRBD1. Trimming took 7 bases from V and 5 from J; bases not matched to a gene: 6. CDR1 is KGHSH, CDR2 LQKENI, per germline. CDR3 length: 14 residues. CDR3 in amino acids: CASFTRQGDNEQFF. The CDR3 DNA follows: TGTGCCAGCTTCACCAGACAGGGGGACAATGAGCAGTTCTTC.

The chain links TRBV5-1 to TRBJ2-1, with D tentatively TRBD1 (6 bases). Trimming removed 0 bases from V and 7 bases from J, with 14 bases in between. Germline CDR1 reads SGHRS; CDR2 reads YFSETQ. CDR3 length: 15 amino acids. In DNA, the CDR3 is TGCGCCAGCAGCTTGGGAGGTCAGGGGTTGAATGAGCAGTTCTTC. Protein: CASSLGGQGLNEQFF.

The chain carries TRBV29-1 and TRBJ1-5; TRBD1 matches at 7 bases. CDR1 is SQVTM and CDR2 is ANQGSEA in the germline V gene. Losses at the gene ends were 7 bases for V and 4 bases for J; bases not matched to a gene: 7. The CDR3 covers 13 residues. CDR3 amino acids: CSAGTEPNQPQHF. As DNA, the CDR3 is TGCAGCGCTGGGACAGAACCGAATCAGCCCCAGCATTTT.

V and J are TRBV30 and TRBJ1-2, with D perhaps matching TRBD1 (6 bases). There are 13 residues in the CDR3. V was trimmed by 3 bases and J by 8 bases, leaving 16 bases between them. Germline-derived CDR1 and CDR2 are GTSNPN and SVGIG (reference sequence). The CDR3 DNA is TGTGCCTGGAGCGCTATACAGGGTCGAGGCTACACCTTC. Its protein product is CAWSAIQGRGYTF.

The chain carries TRBV6-5 and TRBJ1-2; D is ambiguous. Deletions cut 9 bases from V and 7 bases from J, with 18 bases between. This CDR3 is 13 amino acids long. From germline, CDR1 is MNHEY and CDR2 SVGAGI. The CDR3 is CASGSEGLAGYTF. As DNA, the CDR3 is TGTGCCAGTGGATCGGAGGGCCTAGCTGGCTACACCTTC.

The chain carries TRBV29-1 and TRBJ1-5; TRBD1 aligns across 7 bases. With V trimmed by 7 bases and J by 1 base, 10 bases remained unmatched. Germline V gives CDR1 SQVTM, CDR2 ANQGSEA. This CDR3 spans 15 amino acids. The CDR3, as DNA: TGCAGCGCAGAAGGGGACAGAAACAGCAATCAGCCCCAGCATTTT. It encodes CSAEGDRNSNQPQHF.